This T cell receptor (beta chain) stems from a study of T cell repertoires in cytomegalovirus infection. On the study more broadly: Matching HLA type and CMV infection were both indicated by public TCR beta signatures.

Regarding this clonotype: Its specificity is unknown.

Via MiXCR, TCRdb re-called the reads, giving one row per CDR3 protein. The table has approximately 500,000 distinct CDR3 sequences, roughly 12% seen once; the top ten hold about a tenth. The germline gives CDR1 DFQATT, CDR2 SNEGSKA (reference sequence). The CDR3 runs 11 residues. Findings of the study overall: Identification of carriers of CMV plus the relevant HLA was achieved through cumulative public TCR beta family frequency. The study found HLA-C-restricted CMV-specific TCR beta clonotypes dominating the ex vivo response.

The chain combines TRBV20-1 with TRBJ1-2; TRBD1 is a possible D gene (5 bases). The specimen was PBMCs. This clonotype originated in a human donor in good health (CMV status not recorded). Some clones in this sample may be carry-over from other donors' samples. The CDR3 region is CSAGLPYGYTF. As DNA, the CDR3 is TGCAGCGCGGGACTGCCTTATGGCTACACCTTC.